The entry that follows covers one T cell receptor (beta chain) sequence. The germline V gene encodes CDR1 SGHRS and CDR2 YFSETQ. Trimming took 0 bases from V and 4 from J, leaving 13 bases between them. CDR3 size: 15 residues. Original handling: From reference gene primer amplification, estimates of nucleated cell counts were derived. Clones were read by immunoSEQ multiplex PCR, and TCRdb kept only the in-frame ones, dropping some. The DNA was the basis for D and trimming; V, J and clone size are from that table. The sample has about 240,000 clones; about 86% are singletons. This specimen comes from a study of blood T cell repertoires in COVID-19. The overall study: Sites in the United States, Italy and Spain provided acute and convalescent COVID-19 samples. T cells, B-cell-depleted T cells, or PBMCs supplied cDNA or gDNA.

The sequence was collected from a man in his sixties with acute or convalescent COVID-19. Sequenced input: peripheral blood. The chain couples TRBV5-1 to TRBJ1-1; D perhaps matches TRBD1 (5 bases). The CDR3 coding sequence is TGCGCCAGCAGCTTGGCTGGGGCGTCGGGCACTGAAGCTTTCTTT. It yields the protein CASSLAGASGTEAFF.